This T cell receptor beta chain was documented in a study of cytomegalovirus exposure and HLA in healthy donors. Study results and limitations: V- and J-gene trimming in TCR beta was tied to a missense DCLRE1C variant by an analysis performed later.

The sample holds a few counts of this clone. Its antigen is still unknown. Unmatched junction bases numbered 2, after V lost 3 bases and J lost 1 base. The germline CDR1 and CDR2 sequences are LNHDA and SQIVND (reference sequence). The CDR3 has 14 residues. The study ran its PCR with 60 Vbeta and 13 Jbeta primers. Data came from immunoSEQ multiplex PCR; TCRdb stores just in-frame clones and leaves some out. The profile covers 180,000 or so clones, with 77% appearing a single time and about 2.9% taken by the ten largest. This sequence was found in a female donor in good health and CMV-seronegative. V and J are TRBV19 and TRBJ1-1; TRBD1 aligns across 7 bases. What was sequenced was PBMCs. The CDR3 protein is CASSIGTENTEAFF. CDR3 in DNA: TGTGCCAGTAGTATTGGGACAGAGAACACTGAAGCTTTCTTT.